Below, one T cell receptor beta chain is given with its context. The antigen remains unidentified. This specimen belongs to a study of cytomegalovirus exposure and HLA in healthy donors. Study outcomes and limitations: HLA alleles were associated with some 16,000 TCR beta sequences in a later analysis at 0.05 false discovery rate. DRB1 showed the most TCR associations and HLA-C the fewest in a later analysis, as rates varied by HLA locus. Looking again later, the authors saw that most CMV-associated TCR beta chains seemed HLA-restricted.

The CDR3 is 18 amino acids. The germline CDR1 and CDR2 sequences are LNHDA and SQIVND (reference sequence). V lost 1 base and J lost 3; bases outside the gene matches: 12. Whereas donors were nominally healthy upon sampling, unrecorded immune exposures were probable. The PCR ran on 60 Vbeta and 13 Jbeta primers. Clones were read by immunoSEQ multiplex PCR, and TCRdb kept only the in-frame ones, dropping some. The repertoire holds some 220,000 clones, with around four fifths as singletons. The receptor's source is a boy between 10 and 17 years old in good health and CMV-seronegative. The sample comprised PBMCs. This chain uses TRBV19 with TRBJ1-3; the match to TRBD1 covers 7 bases. The CDR3 region is CASSIGLGTTGDGNTIYF. CDR3 nucleotide sequence: TGTGCCAGTAGTATAGGCCTCGGCACCACAGGGGATGGAAACACCATATATTTT.